Listed below are T cell receptor beta chains from one sample, sequenced in a study of siplizumab effects on memory and regulatory T cells. TCRdb's copy holds only in-frame clones and misses some; the assay was immunoSEQ multiplex PCR. This table holds 92,000 or so clones, 85% to 90% found once. The sequenced sample was CD4+ T cells sorted from blood. The receptors shown here come from a human donor in good health. The CDR3 runs from the conserved cysteine through the conserved F or W. Fields, in order: D gene, V gene, clone size, J gene, CDR3 protein, CDR3 DNA. D genes are given only for firm matches. The size of a clone is reported for some rows only, either as once, few or many, or as a class for expanded clones.

>NA|TRBV7-6|NA|TRBJ1-5
CASSLYGDGNQPQHF
TGTGCCAGCAGCTTGTACGGGGATGGCAATCAGCCCCAGCATTTT
>TRBD2|TRBV4-2|NA|TRBJ2-2
CASLMALAAPGELFF
TGTGCCAGCCTCATGGCACTAGCGGCCCCCGGGGAGCTGTTTTTT
>NA|TRBV18|NA|TRBJ2-2
CASSPPTADRGELFF
TGTGCCAGCTCACCACCGACGGCCGATAGAGGGGAGCTGTTTTTT
>NA|TRBV11-2|NA|TRBJ2-1
CATTPTRDNEQFF
TGTGCCACCACCCCCACAAGGGACAATGAGCAGTTCTTC
>NA|TRBV12-5|once|TRBJ2-7
CASGFSTGSPYEQYF
TGTGCTAGTGGTTTTTCCACAGGGAGTCCCTACGAGCAGTACTTC
>NA|TRBV28|NA|TRBJ2-1
CASSLRGNSYNEQFF
TGTGCCAGCAGTTTACGCGGGAACTCCTACAATGAGCAGTTCTTC
>NA|TRBV5-1|few|TRBJ2-1
CASSPRPGGDYNEQFF
TGCGCCAGCAGCCCACGACCGGGGGGCGATTACAATGAGCAGTTCTTC
>NA|TRBV27|NA|TRBJ2-7
CASATVGSYEQYF
TGTGCCAGCGCCACGGTTGGCTCCTACGAGCAGTACTTC
>TRBD2|TRBV9|NA|TRBJ2-2
CASSVGLAGGNTGELFF
TGTGCCAGCAGCGTAGGACTAGCGGGAGGGAACACCGGGGAGCTGTTTTTT
>NA|TRBV7-6|NA|TRBJ2-2
CASSLEVRPHTGELFF
TGTGCCAGCAGCTTAGAAGTGCGTCCACACACCGGGGAGCTGTTTTTT
>TRBD1|TRBV6-5|NA|TRBJ2-7
CASSRQRTGVSEQYF
TGTGCCAGCAGTAGGCAACGGACAGGGGTAAGCGAGCAGTACTTC
>NA|TRBV30|NA|TRBJ1-4
CAWNDYSSTNEKLFF
TGTGCCTGGAACGATTACTCCTCAACTAATGAAAAACTGTTTTTT
>NA|TRBV10-3|NA|TRBJ2-7
CAIGDRSYEQYF
TGTGCCATCGGTGACAGAAGCTACGAGCAGTACTTC
>NA|TRBV7-9|NA|TRBJ2-5
CASSLVTPPAETQYF
TGTGCCAGCAGCTTAGTGACTCCGCCCGCGGAGACCCAGTACTTC
>NA|TRBV6-5|NA|TRBJ1-2
CASSPLRNVAYGYTF
TGTGCCAGCAGTCCCCTTAGGAACGTTGCCTATGGCTACACCTTC
>NA|TRBV4-2|once|TRBJ1-2
CASSQERAFDGYTF
TGTGCCAGCAGCCAAGAAAGGGCCTTTGATGGCTACACCTTC
>NA|TRBV30|NA|TRBJ1-3
CACLGSSGNTIYF
TGTGCCTGTCTGGGCAGCTCTGGAAACACCATATATTTT
>NA|TRBV6-1|NA|TRBJ1-1
CASQESTGLVEAFF
TGTGCCAGCCAGGAGTCTACGGGATTGGTAGAAGCTTTCTTT
>NA|TRBV7-6|few|TRBJ2-6
CASSLGPGGANVLTF
TGTGCCAGCAGCTTAGGACCGGGGGGGGCCAACGTCCTGACTTTC
>TRBD2|TRBV18|NA|TRBJ2-5
CASSSRGTSAQETQYF
TGTGCCAGCTCATCCCGGGGGACTAGCGCACAAGAGACCCAGTACTTC
>TRBD2|TRBV19|NA|TRBJ2-7
CASSRDSGSYEQYF
TGTGCCAGTAGTAGGGATAGCGGGTCCTACGAGCAGTACTTC
>NA|TRBV5-6|NA|TRBJ2-5
CASSLWVTSYETQYF
TGTGCCAGCAGTTTGTGGGTTACTAGTTATGAGACCCAGTACTTC
>TRBD1|TRBV10-3|NA|TRBJ2-5
CAIRDRYQETQYF
TGTGCCATCAGGGACAGGTACCAAGAGACCCAGTACTTC